This TCR beta chain was obtained from a study of blood T cell repertoires in COVID-19. The data were produced by immunoSEQ multiplex PCR, yet TCRdb's version contains in-frame clones alone and is incomplete. The sample has roughly 250,000 clones; about nine tenths are singletons. The germline gives CDR1 MGHRA, CDR2 YSYEKL. This CDR3 region has 15 residues. Trimming pared 1 base from V and 2 bases from J, leaving 11 bases between. The cohort comprised adults aged roughly 18 to 95 years residing in about two dozen US areas. Symptom resolution, clearance, or two negative PCRs marked the recovered donors of Cohort 3.

The TCR comes from a woman aged 18-30 years who had recovered from COVID-19. V usage is TRBV4-1 and J usage is TRBJ1-2, with D possibly being TRBD1 (5 bases). Sequencing input: PBMCs or T cells enriched from blood (not recorded which). CDR3 protein: CASSQVGALNYGYTF. The DNA for the CDR3 is TGCGCCAGCAGCCAAGTTGGGGCCTTAAACTATGGCTACACCTTC.